Here is one T cell receptor (beta chain) with its context. The data derive from a study of blood T cell repertoires in COVID-19. Across the study: Nucleic acid was either cDNA or gDNA, and it came from T cells, B-cell-depleted T cells, or PBMCs.

This table comes from immunoSEQ multiplex PCR, and its TCRdb copy is limited to in-frame clones, with some not included. The sample lists under 200,000 clones; around 90% were seen once. Enrolled during active infection, Seattle patients were then followed longitudinally. J lost 6 bases, V lost 4 bases, and 18 bases had no gene match. This CDR3 comprises 18 residues. The V gene's germline CDR1 is SGHNT and CDR2 YENEEA. The sample consisted of peripheral blood. This chain links TRBV11-3 with TRBJ2-7; 10 bases fit TRBD2. The clonotype comes from a man younger than 35 with COVID-19, enrolled during active disease. The CDR3: CASSSATSGREGACEQYF. The CDR3 DNA reads as TGTGCCAGCAGCTCTGCCACCAGCGGGAGGGAAGGTGCGTGCGAGCAGTACTTC.